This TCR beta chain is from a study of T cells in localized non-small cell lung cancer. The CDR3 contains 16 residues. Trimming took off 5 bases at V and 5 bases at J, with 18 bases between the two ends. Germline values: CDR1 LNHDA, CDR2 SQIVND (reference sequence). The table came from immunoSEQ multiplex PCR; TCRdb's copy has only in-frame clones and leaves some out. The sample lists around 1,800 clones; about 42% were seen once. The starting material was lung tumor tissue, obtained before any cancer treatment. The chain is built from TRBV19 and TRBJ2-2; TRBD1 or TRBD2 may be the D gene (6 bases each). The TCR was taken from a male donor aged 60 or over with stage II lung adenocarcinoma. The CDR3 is CASSSQDGGLTGELFF. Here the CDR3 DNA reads TGTGCCAGTAGTTCGCAGGACGGGGGCCTTACCGGGGAGCTGTTTTTT.